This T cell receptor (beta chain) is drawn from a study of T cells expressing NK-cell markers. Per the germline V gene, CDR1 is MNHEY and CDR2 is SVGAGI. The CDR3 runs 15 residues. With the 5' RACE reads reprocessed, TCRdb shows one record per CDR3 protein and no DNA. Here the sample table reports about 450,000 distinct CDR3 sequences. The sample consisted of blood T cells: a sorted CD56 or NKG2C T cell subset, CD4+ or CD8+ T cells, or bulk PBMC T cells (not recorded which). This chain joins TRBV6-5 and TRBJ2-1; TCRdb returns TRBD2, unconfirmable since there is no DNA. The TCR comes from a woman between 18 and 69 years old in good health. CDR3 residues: CASSYDQGRVDEQFF.